These 20 T cell receptor beta chains originate from one sample sequenced in a study of blood T cell repertoires in COVID-19. Sequencing used immunoSEQ multiplex PCR; TCRdb keeps in-frame clones, though not all of them. Altogether 200,000 or so clones are present, over 75% being singletons, with the ten largest covering roughly 4.5%. The sample comprised peripheral blood. The source is a man in his fifties with acute or convalescent COVID-19.

The CDR3 region is CASSLGGTGGFYGYTF. The CDR3 DNA sequence: TGTGCCAGCAGTTTAGGGGGGACAGGGGGCTTCTATGGCTACACCTTC. The chain carries TRBV27 and TRBJ1-2; 12 bases are shared with TRBD1. Germline CDR1 is MNHEY and CDR2 is SMNVEV (reference sequence). This CDR3 region has 16 residues. V dropped 2 bases and J dropped 4; count of bases not matched to a gene: 5.

The chain couples TRBV5-6 to TRBJ1-5; no reliable D call. Trimming stripped 4 bases from V and 7 bases from J, with 12 bases between. The CDR3 has 13 amino acids. Germline lookup yields CDR1 SGHDT and CDR2 YYEEEE. In nucleotides, the CDR3 is TGTGCCAGCAGCCGCGCGGGTGGGCAGCCCCAGCATTTT. Its translation is CASSRAGGQPQHF.

The chain carries TRBV5-6 and TRBJ2-5; D might be TRBD1 (6 bases). V gave up 3 bases and J gave up 2 bases, with 8 bases separating them. Germline loops: CDR1 SGHDT, CDR2 YYEEEE. CDR3 length equals 13 residues. CDR3 nucleotides: TGTGCCAGCAGCTCTGGACAGCAAGAGACCCAGTACTTC. It codes for CASSSGQQETQYF.

The chain joins TRBV5-1 to TRBJ1-2, with D possibly TRBD1 on 5 matching bases. The V end was cut by 0 bases, the J end by 2 bases, with 8 bases between. Germline assignment: CDR1 SGHRS and CDR2 YFSETQ. The CDR3 totals 14 residues. CDR3 protein: CASSLAGGNYGYTF. In nucleotides, the CDR3 is TGCGCCAGCAGCTTGGCCGGGGGAAACTATGGCTACACCTTC.

In its sample, this clone was seen a few times. J is TRBJ1-1 and V is TRBV7-2; D might be TRBD1 (5 bases). Germline values: CDR1 SGHTA, CDR2 FQGNSA. V lost 3 bases and J 1 base, leaving 9 bases between the germline ends. The CDR3 has 14 amino acids. The CDR3 coding sequence is TGTGCCAGCAGCTTTTGGGGCGGGAACACTGAAGCTTTCTTT. Protein product: CASSFWGGNTEAFF. The whole variable domain, filled in from reference TRBV7-2 and TRBJ1-1, reads GAGVSQSPSNKVTEKGKDVELRCDPISGHTALYWYRQSLGQGLEFLIYFQGNSAPDKSGLPSDRFSAERTGGSVSTLTIQRTQQEDSAVYLCASSFWGGNTEAFFGQGTRLTVV.

In this sample, this clone turned up a few times. The gene calls are TRBV6-6 and TRBJ1-1, with D possibly matching TRBD1 (6 bases). Germline CDR1 reads MNHNY; CDR2 reads SVGAGI (reference sequence). The CDR3 extends over 13 amino acids. V was shortened by 6 bases and J by 1 base, with 9 bases between the two germline ends. The CDR3 DNA is TGTGCCAGCAGCACGACAGGGAACACTGAAGCTTTCTTT. Translated: CASSTTGNTEAFF.

There are a few counts of this clone. The J gene is TRBJ2-2, the V gene TRBV7-2; perhaps TRBD1 as D (6 bases). V was trimmed by 3 bases and J by 1 base, leaving 9 bases between them. Germline V gives CDR1 SGHTA, CDR2 FQGNSA. The CDR3 contains 15 residues. The CDR3 here is CASSFRRGNTGELFF. CDR3 DNA sequence: TGTGCCAGCAGCTTTCGCAGGGGGAACACCGGGGAGCTGTTTTTT.

The chain couples TRBV29-1 to TRBJ1-1; the D gene is possibly TRBD1 (5 bases). V shed 3 bases and J shed 3 bases, with 20 bases lying between them. Germline lookup yields CDR1 SQVTM and CDR2 ANQGSEA. The CDR3 loop spans 16 amino acids. The CDR3 spells CSVDVDRPRRDTEAFF. CDR3 nucleotide sequence: TGCAGCGTTGACGTCGACAGACCCCGCAGGGACACTGAAGCTTTCTTT.

The genes are TRBV15 and TRBJ1-4; D is uncertain. The CDR3 loop spans 16 amino acids. The V end lost 3 bases, the J end lost 7 bases, and 18 bases lay between the germline ends. CDR1 is LNHNV and CDR2 is YYDKDF in the germline V gene (reference sequence). CDR3 bases: TGTGCCACCAGCAGGGATCTTGGGGTGGGAGGTGAAAAACTGTTTTTT. This encodes CATSRDLGVGGEKLFF. Full variable domain (missing parts from reference TRBV15 and TRBJ1-4): DAMVIQNPRYQVTQFGKPVTLSCSQTLNHNVMYWYQQKSSQAPKLLFHYYDKDFNNEADTPDNFQSRRPNTSFCFLDIRSPGLGDTAMYLCATSRDLGVGGEKLFFGSGTQLSVL.

The chain combines TRBV4-1 with TRBJ2-7, with 10 nucleotides matching TRBD1. The V and J ends lost 1 base and 7 bases, in that order; junction bases with no gene match: 4. Germline V lookup: CDR1 MGHRA, CDR2 YSYEKL. CDR3 length: 14 residues. The CDR3 DNA follows: TGCGCCAGCAGCCAAGGACAGGGGGCATGGGAGCAGTACTTC. As protein: CASSQGQGAWEQYF.

The V call is TRBV5-1, the J call TRBJ1-6; 7 bases agree with TRBD1. The CDR3 totals 18 residues. V was clipped by 4 bases and J by 0 bases; unmatched bases: 10. Germline V gene lookup returns CDR1 SGHRS and CDR2 YFSETQ. Written as DNA, the CDR3 is TGCGCCAGCAGCCCACTAGGACAGGCGAGCTCCTATAATTCACCCCTCCACTTT. Its translation: CASSPLGQASSYNSPLHF. The full variable domain, completed using reference TRBV5-1 and TRBJ1-6, is KAGVTQTPRYLIKTRGQQVTLSCSPISGHRSVSWYQQTPGQGLQFLFEYFSETQRNKGNFPGRFSGRQFSNSRSEMNVSTLELGDSALYLCASSPLGQASSYNSPLHFGNGTRLTVT.

This clone came up once. The chain combines TRBV2 with TRBJ1-6, with D perhaps matching TRBD1 (5 bases). The CDR3 is 16 residues long. Between the trimmed V and J ends, which lost 7 bases and 2 bases, there was a span of 15 bases. The germline gives CDR1 SNHLY, CDR2 FYNNEI. DNA of the CDR3: TGTGCCAGCACCCAGGGAGGGTCGGCCTATAATTCACCCCTCCACTTT. Its protein product is CASTQGGSAYNSPLHF.

This clone came up once. The rearrangement links TRBV27 to TRBJ1-4; TRBD1 matches at 9 bases. Germline loops: CDR1 MNHEY, CDR2 SMNVEV (reference sequence). V shed 11 bases, J shed 9 bases, and the junction held 10 bases outside the gene matches. The CDR3 sequence is 13 residues long. The CDR3 loop is CAAGTGLNQKLFF. The CDR3 DNA sequence: TGTGCCGCAGGGACAGGGCTAAATCAAAAACTGTTTTTT. Full variable domain (rest looked up from reference TRBV27 and TRBJ1-4): EAQVTQNPRYLITVTGKKLTVTCSQNMNHEYMSWYRQDPGLGLRQIYYSMNVEVTDKGDVPEGYKVSRKEKRNFPLILESPSPNQTSLYFCAAGTGLNQKLFFGSGTQLSVL.

The J gene is TRBJ1-1, the V gene TRBV4-1; 7 bases map to TRBD1. The CDR3 loop spans 20 amino acids. The V and J ends lost 0 bases and 0 bases, in that order; junction bases with no gene match: 16. Germline CDR1 and CDR2: MGHRA and YSYEKL. The CDR3 spells CASSQEKGGRSGHLNTEAFF. The CDR3 region has the DNA TGCGCCAGCAGCCAAGAAAAAGGGGGCAGGAGCGGTCATCTGAACACTGAAGCTTTCTTT.

Turning to this clone: The sample carries other DNA sequences with the same CDR3. The chain recombines TRBV5-4 with TRBJ2-3, with 7 bases matching TRBD1. V gave up 2 bases and J gave up 0 bases; unmatched junction bases: 0. CDR1 and CDR2 (germline): SGHNT, YYREEE (reference sequence). This CDR3 is built from 14 residues. The CDR3 DNA is TGTGCCAGCAGCTTACAGGGGAGCACAGATACGCAGTATTTT. Translated: CASSLQGSTDTQYF.

This sequence joins TRBV14 and TRBJ2-1; no definite D call. Trimming took 3 bases from V and 8 from J, leaving 14 bases between them. The germline gives CDR1 SGHDN, CDR2 FVKESK. The CDR3 covers 14 residues. CDR3 sequence (DNA): TGTGCCAGCAGCCAGCGGCATCCCTGGGATGAGCAGTTCTTC. Encoded protein: CASSQRHPWDEQFF.

Regarding this clone: The same CDR3 arises from other DNA sequences in this sample as well. The rearrangement joins TRBV18 to TRBJ1-5; 8 bases fit TRBD1. Germline V gene data show CDR1 as KGHSH and CDR2 as LQKENI. There are 15 residues in the CDR3. V lost 1 base and J lost 2; bases outside the gene matches: 1. Here the CDR3 DNA reads TGTGCCAGCTCACCACAGACAGGGGGCAATCAGCCCCAGCATTTT. Translated: CASSPQTGGNQPQHF.

The chain has TRBV19 and TRBJ1-4, with D perhaps TRBD1 (5 bases). Germline lookup yields CDR1 LNHDA and CDR2 SQIVND (reference sequence). The CDR3 loop spans 15 amino acids. Trimming took 6 bases from V and 5 from J, leaving 16 bases between them. CDR3 sequence reads: CASRNGGHSNEKLFF. The CDR3 DNA follows: TGTGCCAGTAGGAACGGCGGACACTCCAATGAAAAACTGTTTTTT.

V is TRBV5-4 and J is TRBJ1-1; no clear D gene. CDR1 and CDR2 from the germline V gene are SGHNT and YYREEE (reference sequence). Trimming removed 0 bases at V and 4 bases at J, with 10 bases between. The CDR3 is 14 residues long. The CDR3 nucleotides read TGTGCCAGCAGCTTGGCGGGGTCGTCCACTGAAGCTTTCTTT. As protein: CASSLAGSSTEAFF.

To note about this clone: This CDR3 is also generated by other DNA sequences in the sample. The rearrangement uses TRBV20-1 and TRBJ1-1; D ambiguous. V shed 6 bases and J shed 0 bases, with 5 bases lying between them. Per germline, CDR1 DFQATT and CDR2 SNEGSKA (reference sequence). The CDR3 length is 11 residues. CDR3: CSAFMNTEAFF. The CDR3 DNA follows: TGCAGTGCGTTCATGAACACTGAAGCTTTCTTT.